This TCR beta chain was captured by sequencing in a study of beta chain features in type 1 diabetes (dated by TCRdb to the late 2010s). Turning to the overall study: Mean age, gender distribution, total cell number and subset yield were not different between patients and healthy donors. Regulatory and stem cell-like memory subsets were obtained from only 8 patients and roughly 8 healthy donors, while naive and central memory subsets were obtained from all 30 or so donors. A total of roughly 99,000,000 sorted cells were examined across all samples, and the number of cells per subset was strongly correlated with RNA yield. The study compared the TCRB repertoires of sorted circulating CD4+ T cell subsets in recently diagnosed type 1 diabetes patients with those in matched healthy donors. Results and caveats for the whole study, not just this receptor: Patients with type 1 diabetes made fewer insertions and deleted more nucleotides at VDJ recombination sites, implying thymic rearrangement abnormalities. The naive, central memory and regulatory TCRB repertoires appeared to resemble one another more closely among patients than among healthy donors. Because small numbers of individuals were included in the HLA sub-analyses, any influence of HLA type on TCRB rearrangement was left unresolved. Because cDNA was sequenced instead of genomic DNA, highly expressing activated cells could be over-represented, though the groups showed no difference in activation or CD3 levels. A moderate but significant shortening of TCRB CDR3 length was observed in type 1 diabetes patients in all four CD4+ subsets. Shorter templates might be favored by PCR, yet because patient and control samples were amplified and corrected together, any such skew would affect both groups equally.

In this sample, this clone turned up a few times. The antigen it recognizes is unknown. Base qualities are missing; no much larger clone stands one base away. From the cysteine through the phenylalanine, the CDR3 covers 15 amino acids. Just CDR3 DNA is preserved here, 45 bases in frame from base 1. CDR1 and CDR2 (SGHDN, FVKESK) derive from the germline V gene. At the junction V is shortened by 4 bases and J by 2 bases, with 15 bases in between. The High Capacity cDNA Reverse Transcription Kit was used to reverse transcribe all of the isolated RNA, meaning that expressed TCRB transcripts were what got sequenced. Deep immunoSEQ sequencing was performed on naive, central memory and regulatory T cell samples, with an average of about 4 million total reads per sample. After sorted cells were lysed in RLT buffer, RNA was extracted with DNase-treated RNeasy Micro or Mini kits, with the choice depending on cell number. To prevent cross-contamination, each cell subset was processed individually, whereas patient and healthy donor samples were processed jointly. TCRB sequences were amplified from cDNA with the immunoSEQ multiplex PCR, producing 87-bp fragments spanning the CDR3 region. Sequencing of the amplicons was done on the Illumina HiSeq platform. Per the source publication's procedure: PCR bias was corrected computationally using synthetic template baselines, and reads within Hamming distance 2 were collapsed, with unmergeable singletons discarded. Reads were aligned against IMGT to assign V, D and J genes, CDR3 length and insertions or deletions at six rearrangement sites. Within each subset, clonotype counts were normalized to the number of sorted cells before true diversity and Gini coefficients were calculated with the tcR R package. The overlap coefficient, calculated on TCRB nucleotide sequences, was used to measure repertoire sharing. Out-of-frame TCRB sequences from naive cells were analyzed as a proxy for the pre-selection repertoire. TCRdb provides this immuneACCESS table in a form limited to in-frame rearrangements. Some clones are lacking; in checked studies, under half of them reflect an unresolved V gene, and why the rest are absent is not known. Clone size and V and J calls were adopted from that table, with D and trimming inferred from the DNA. Counted in this sample were hundreds of thousands of clones; over 12% of them appeared once. Just under 0.04% of the sample is taken by the ten largest.

Each donor gave one peripheral blood draw, around 0.12 L on average, collected into heparinised tubes. Using a panel that included CD45RO, CCR7, CD25, CD127, CD95 and CD27, naive, central memory, regulatory and stem cell-like memory CD4+ T cells were sorted on a BD FACSAria II. All sorted populations exceeded 98% purity. Right away, PBMCs were isolated by Lymphoprep density gradient centrifugation and were stained directly, with no culture step. So that batch effects would be minimized, each experiment stained and sorted samples in pairs, pairing one healthy donor with one patient. The source is a man between 18 and 29 years old with type 1 diabetes. Rearrangement joined TRBV14 to TRBJ2-7, with no reliable assignment of the D segment. Input material: naive CD4+ T cells from blood. Per the publication, the cell subset or site label means: true naive CD4+ T cells. The bases are TGTGCCAGCAGCCGGATAGGAACACGAGCCTACGAGCAGTACTTC. It translates to CASSRIGTRAYEQYF.